One TCR beta chain is described in this entry. This receptor's antigen is unknown. There are no base qualities to consult, and no much larger clone falls within one base. TCR beta CDR3 regions were amplified from RNA transcripts. A first-round RT-PCR of the TCR CDR3 used the HTBI primer set with the Qiagen OneStep RT-PCR kit. Libraries were constructed in a second round of multiplex PCR, after which size selection and purification were carried out. Paired-end sequencing of the libraries was performed with 100 bp reads on an Illumina HiSeq2000. Turning to the authors' computational methods: SOAPnuke was used to process the raw data, with reads discarded if the reads contained adapters or uncalled bases, had a mean Phred below 15, or lacked an exact constant-primer or identifier match. High-quality paired reads were merged using COPE v1.2.5, and each unique nucleotide sequence was defined as a clonotype. Clonotypes were aligned to IMGT TRBV, TRBD and TRBJ reference segments using MiTCR v1.1. Analysis was restricted to V-J combinations with a frequency above 0.0001, which covered approximately 99% of repertoires. The TCS score was defined as F50 (clonal expansion) divided by E x V (chaos), with BLOSUM62-based TCRdist calculated between CDR3 peptides within each V-J. Welch's t-statistics and random forest reduced several hundred V-J features to about 12, which were used in a naive Bayes classifier (R e1071). TCRdb passed the public sequencing reads through fastp at Q25 and MiXCR, retaining productive beta sequences. Each entry is one CDR3 protein sequence, shown with its most common DNA and genes. For this entry, the V and J calls and clone size follow TCRdb and not the study's own pipeline. The sample has 690,000 or so distinct CDR3 sequences on record, roughly 20% of them singletons. The ten largest make up approximately 15% of the sample.

The data were taken from a study of T cells in Graves' hyperthyroidism and ophthalmopathy (dated by TCRdb to between 2019 and 2020). About the full investigation: Peripheral blood samples were taken at initial diagnosis, before any treatment was given. According to the paper, TCR Vbeta CDR3 sequencing was carried out on roughly 130 peripheral blood samples, which came from fewer than 50 ophthalmopathy, 80 or so hyperthyroidism and approximately 17 progressor patients. The 85 to 100 discovery patients were divided at random into training and test sets in a 7:3 ratio. An independent validation cohort of about 20 hyperthyroidism patients and 17 patients who later progressed to ophthalmopathy tested prospective prediction of ophthalmopathy. In addition, the study compared T-cell repertoires in thyroid tissue and in blood from roughly 6 Graves' hyperthyroidism patients. Once sampling was done, hyperthyroidism patients were given methimazole at a starting dose of 30 mg daily, whereas ophthalmopathy patients were given high-dose intravenous methylprednisolone. To identify TCR V-J signatures that set the groups apart, the researchers used a discovery cohort of more than 95 patients, made up of around 42 with Graves' ophthalmopathy and about 60 with stable Graves' hyperthyroidism. The full study reports these points: No statistical method was used to set the sample size in advance, and investigators knew the group allocation. A 13 V-J signature model separated ophthalmopathy from stable hyperthyroidism, with 87.88% sensitivity and 81% to 82% specificity in cross-validation and 80%/75% in testing. Most expanded thyroid clonotypes (frequency above 0.001) were also found in blood, which suggests that blood repertoires may mirror thyroid immune responses. During validation, the model predicted progression to ophthalmopathy a median of roughly 7.1 months ahead of onset, with more than 55% sensitivity and more than 72% specificity.

Hyperthyroidism patients were newly diagnosed, with disease duration under 2 months, and aged 18 to 65 years. Any patient with an uncontrolled infection, another autoimmune disease, pregnancy or lactation was excluded. Diagnoses relied on clinical symptoms, serum thyroxine and TRAb, thyroid ultrasound and orbital computed tomography. Blood from progressor patients was collected at the time of first diagnosis with hyperthyroidism, before any ophthalmopathy symptoms had appeared. Ficoll-Paque density gradient centrifugation was used to isolate PBMCs from about 9 ml of fresh peripheral blood. Progressor patients were first diagnosed with Graves' hyperthyroidism and then developed ophthalmopathy during follow-up. Trizol reagent was used to extract total RNA, and RNA quality was then checked on an Agilent 2100 Bioanalyzer. The clonotype comes from a woman between 45 and 60 years old with Graves' hyperthyroidism that later progressed to Graves' ophthalmopathy. Sequencing input: blood.

CDR3 sequence: CSARTSGGALTQYF. The DNA sequence is as follows: TGCAGTGCGCGGACTAGCGGGGGGGCCCTGACCCAGTACTTC. This chain joins TRBV20-1 to TRBJ2-5; 15 junctional bases match TRBD2. V trim: 6 bases; J trim: 7 bases; unmatched bases: 6. Taken from the germline V gene (reference sequence), the CDR1 and CDR2 loops are DFQATT and SNEGSKA. Including cysteine and phenylalanine, the CDR3 has 14 amino acids. Only the CDR3 DNA is retained, 42 bases long and in frame from the first base.